The entry below gives a single T cell receptor (beta chain) sequence along with its context. Its specificity is not known. Oncomine TCR Beta short-read sequencing was applied to DNA from cultured CD4+ T cells. Genomic DNA was drawn out of CD4+ T cells grown in culture. MiXCR, run by TCRdb on the PCR reads, gives a single entry per CDR3 protein. This sample has 15,000 to 20,000 distinct CDR3 sequences, with roughly three quarters found just once. Indicated treatment: roughly 11-day PBMC culture with coronavirus spike peptide pools or control peptides (ViraFEST assay). The CDR3 consists of 14 residues. Deletions cut 7 bases from V and 4 bases from J, with 10 bases between. The V gene's germline CDR1 is KGHDR and CDR2 SFDVKD. This entry belongs to a study of vaccination and CD4 T cells after COVID-19. Turning to the study itself: Taking of post-vaccine samples occurred a median 72 days after dose two (range 14 to 241). From HCoV-229E, HCoV-OC43, HCoV-NL63 and SARS-CoV-2, overlapping spike peptides were used to stimulate the cells.

Whole-study results and caveats: Convalescent patients' vaccine-specific clones were spike mono-reactive in 304 of 307 cases.

The clonotype originates from a human donor who had recovered from COVID-19. The sample comprised CD4+ T cells from blood, cultured in vitro. The chain joins TRBV24-1 to TRBJ1-6; unclear D gene. For the CDR3, the DNA is TGTGCCACCAGGGATGGGAGGTATAATTCACCCCTCCACTTT. It is translated as CATRDGRYNSPLHF.